This T cell receptor (beta chain) comes out of a study of cytomegalovirus exposure and HLA in healthy donors. It was with 60 Vbeta and 13 Jbeta primers that the PCR ran. TCRdb keeps only in-frame clones here, not all; method: immunoSEQ multiplex PCR. The table shows approximately 140,000 clones, with about four fifths occurring only once. Germline V gene data show CDR1 as SEHNR and CDR2 as FQNEAQ (reference sequence). The CDR3 totals 13 residues. V was cut by 4 bases and J by 1 base, with 7 bases left in between. The chain combines TRBV7-9 with TRBJ1-1, with D uncertain. The sequenced sample consisted of PBMCs. This clonotype originated in a man aged 30 to 45 in good health and CMV-seronegative. This CDR3 is CASSSHANTEAFF. CDR3 DNA: TGTGCCAGCAGCTCACATGCGAACACTGAAGCTTTCTTT.